Listed below are T cell receptor beta chains from one sample, sequenced in a study of regulatory T cells in long-lasting Graves disease. TCRdb re-called the multiplex PCR reads with MiXCR, one entry per CDR3 protein. In the table there are some 370,000 distinct CDR3 sequences, less than 25% of which are singletons. Sequencing was performed on peripheral blood mononuclear cells (PBMCs), taken when the disease was refractory, from a patient treated with antithyroid drugs. These receptors were taken from a female donor with Graves disease. Both conserved end residues are part of each CDR3. D genes are given only for firm matches. For some rows the clone size is stated as once, few or many, or as a class when expanded; others skip it.

size | D | J | V | DNA | CDR3
few | - | TRBJ2-2 | TRBV5-6 | TGTGCCAGCAGCCTCCGTGTCGTCGGGGAGCTGTTTTTT | CASSLRVVGELFF
few | TRBD1 | TRBJ2-7 | TRBV29-1 | TGCAGCGTTGAACAGGGGGACTCCTACGAGCAGTACTTC | CSVEQGDSYEQYF
few | TRBD1 | TRBJ1-1 | TRBV6-5 | TGTGCCAGCAGTTACGCTAACAGGGGGGAGTACACTGAAGCTTTCTTT | CASSYANRGEYTEAFF
many | - | TRBJ2-7 | TRBV28 | TGTGCCAGCAGTGGGGGAGCCGCGTACGAGCAGTACTTC | CASSGGAAYEQYF
many | - | TRBJ1-5 | TRBV6-2/TRBV6-3 | TGTGCCAGCAGCAATGGGCCCAATCAGCCCCAGCATTTT | CASSNGPNQPQHF
- | - | TRBJ2-3 | TRBV29-1 | TGCAGCGTAGCCGGGACTGCTAGCACTAGCACAGATACGCAGTATTTT | CSVAGTASTSTDTQYF
- | - | TRBJ2-2 | TRBV12-3/TRBV12-4 | TGTGCCAGCAACTTAGGGGGGAGGGCCGGGGAGCTGTTTTTT | CASNLGGRAGELFF
many | - | TRBJ2-5 | TRBV6-1 | TGTGCCAGCAGTGGCGGTGGGGTAGGGGAGACCCAGTACTTC | CASSGGGVGETQYF
- | - | TRBJ2-7 | TRBV7-9 | TGTGCCAGCAGAGCACAGGGTTCTCCCTACGAGCAGTACTTC | CASRAQGSPYEQYF
few | - | TRBJ2-7 | TRBV4-3 | TGCGCCAGCAGCCAAGAAGGGCTAAATCACGAGCAGTACTTC | CASSQEGLNHEQYF
- | - | TRBJ2-7 | TRBV7-2 | TGTGCCAGCAGCTTAGGGGGGGCCGACGAGCAGTACTTC | CASSLGGADEQYF
many | - | TRBJ1-1 | TRBV2 | TGTGCCAGCAGTGTGGACGATGGCATGAACACTGAAGCTTTCTTT | CASSVDDGMNTEAFF
few | TRBD1 | TRBJ1-1 | TRBV7-2 | TGTGCCAGCAGCTTAACAGGGGGCGGGAACACTGAAGCTTTCTTT | CASSLTGGGNTEAFF
many | - | TRBJ1-2 | TRBV27 | TGTGCCAGCAGTTTATCGGGCTGGCGGGGCTACACCTTC | CASSLSGWRGYTF
- | - | TRBJ2-7 | TRBV18 | TGTGCCAGCTCACGCGACGAGGGAGGCGGGTACGAGCAGTACTTC | CASSRDEGGGYEQYF
few | - | TRBJ1-4 | TRBV29-1 | TGCAGCGTTGGGGCAGGGGCAAATGAAAAACTGTTTTTT | CSVGAGANEKLFF
once | TRBD2 | TRBJ2-7 | TRBV30 | TGTGCCTGGAGCGTTGGTCGGACTAGCGGGAGTGTCTACGAGCAGTACTTC | CAWSVGRTSGSVYEQYF
few | - | TRBJ2-5 | TRBV5-1 | TGCGCCAGCCAAACTGGTCCAGGGGTCCGAGAGACCCAGTACTTC | CASQTGPGVRETQYF
- | - | TRBJ2-5 | TRBV19 | TGTGCCAGTAGTATGGACCTACAAGAGACCCAGTACTTC | CASSMDLQETQYF
- | - | TRBJ1-3 | TRBV20-1 | TGCAGTGCTAGAGCAGCTTCTGGAAACACCATATATTTT | CSARAASGNTIYF
- | TRBD2 | TRBJ2-7 | TRBV28 | TGTGCCAGCAGTTTGAATGGACTAGCGGGCGGCGTCTACGAGCAGTACTTC | CASSLNGLAGGVYEQYF
many | - | TRBJ2-2 | TRBV27 | TGTGCCAGCAGTTCCAACACCGGGGAGCTGTTTTTT | CASSSNTGELFF
many | - | TRBJ2-7 | TRBV6-1 | TGTGCCAGCAGTGACAGGGTAAACGAGCAGTACTTC | CASSDRVNEQYF
once | TRBD2 | TRBJ2-2 | TRBV7-2 | TGTGCCAGCAGCTTGATAAAGGGACTACCGTTGAACACCGGGGAGCTGTTTTTT | CASSLIKGLPLNTGELFF
many | - | TRBJ1-1 | TRBV6-1 | TGTGCCAGCAGCTCTCCAGATAGGGGCCCAACTGAAGCTTTCTTT | CASSSPDRGPTEAFF
- | - | TRBJ2-1 | TRBV29-1 | TGCAGCGTTTACCGGGACGTAGCCAATGAGCAGTTCTTC | CSVYRDVANEQFF
- | TRBD1 | TRBJ2-6 | TRBV7-9 | TGTGCCAGCAGCTCGTCAGGGGGCCTTAACTCTGGGGCCAACGTCCTGACTTTC | CASSSSGGLNSGANVLTF
many | TRBD1 | TRBJ1-2 | TRBV9 | TGTGCCAGCAGCGCACCTACAGGGGGGCAACGCTATGGCTACACCTTC | CASSAPTGGQRYGYTF